Below, 14 T cell receptor beta chains from the same sample are listed, as sequenced in a study of blood T cells in healthy people across ages. Through a sample-barcoded 5' primer and a J-beta primer mix, a second PCR was run for roughly 6 to 11 cycles. TCRdb reprocessed the 5' RACE reads with MiXCR, giving one entry per CDR3 protein. The table lists around 1,000,000 distinct CDR3 sequences, around two fifths of them singletons. Material: blood. The source of these receptors is a young man in good health.

This chain joins TRBV9 and TRBJ2-3; TRBD2 aligns across 7 bases. J lost 5 bases, V lost 0 bases, and 3 bases had no gene match. Germline V CDR1 and CDR2: SGDLS, YYNGEE. This CDR3 has 14 amino acids. The CDR3 sequence: CASSVGTSIDTQYF. The CDR3 nucleotides are TGTGCCAGCAGCGTAGGGACTAGTATAGATACGCAGTATTTT.

The J gene is TRBJ2-1, the V gene TRBV6-5; 10 bases line up with TRBD2. V shed 6 bases and J 13 bases; nucleotides not matched to a gene: 15. The CDR3 contains 15 residues. CDR1 MNHEY and CDR2 SVGAGI come from the germline V gene. The chain's CDR3 is CASSPSGSLQETQFF. CDR3 DNA: TGTGCCAGCAGCCCTAGCGGGAGCCTCCAAGAGACCCAGTTCTTC.

The chain employs TRBV6-6 and TRBJ1-1; D not resolved. This CDR3 contains 15 residues. Between the trimmed V and J ends, which lost 10 bases and 1 base, there was a span of 19 bases. Germline loops: CDR1 MNHNY, CDR2 SVGAGI (reference sequence). CDR3 coding DNA: TGTGCCACCCAACCCGCGACCGAATGGAACACTGAAGCTTTCTTT. Its protein is CATQPATEWNTEAFF.

The V gene is TRBV19, the J gene TRBJ2-5; the D gene is possibly TRBD1 (6 bases). The CDR3 length is 14 residues. Trimming removed 5 bases from V and 2 bases from J, with 12 bases in between. Looked up from germline, CDR1 is LNHDA and CDR2 is SQIVND (reference sequence). DNA of the CDR3: TGTGCCAGTAGTCCTCCGGACAGACAAGAGACCCAGTACTTC. Amino acids: CASSPPDRQETQYF. Looking up the rest from reference TRBV19 and TRBJ2-5 gives the full variable domain: DGGITQSPKYLFRKEGQNVTLSCEQNLNHDAMYWYRQDPGQGLRLIYYSQIVNDFQKGDIAEGYSVSREKKESFPLTVTSAQKNPTAFYLCASSPPDRQETQYFGPGTRLLVL.

The chain links TRBV28 to TRBJ2-2, with D possibly TRBD1 on 5 matching bases. CDR1 is MDHEN and CDR2 is SYDVKM in the germline V gene. The CDR3 is 15 residues long. The ends were cut back, 3 bases at V and 1 base at J, with 9 bases in the middle. CDR3 DNA sequence: TGTGCCAGCAGTTTTTTCAGGGTGAACACCGGGGAGCTGTTTTTT. Translating it yields CASSFFRVNTGELFF.

Only a few counts were recorded for this clonotype. The CDR3 DNA follows: TGTGCCAGCTCACCACCAGCGGTCGGTGAGCAGTTCTTC. It is translated as CASSPPAVGEQFF. J is TRBJ2-1 and V is TRBV18; D may be TRBD2 (5 bases). Germline lookup yields CDR1 KGHSH and CDR2 LQKENI. The CDR3 contains 13 residues. The V gene lost 0 bases and the J gene lost 9 bases, with 9 bases spanning the gap.

This chain links TRBV6-5 with TRBJ1-6; 9 positions match TRBD1. The CDR3 is 15 amino acids. V shed 6 bases and J 5 bases; nucleotides not matched to a gene: 5. Per germline, CDR1 MNHEY and CDR2 SVGAGI. CDR3 in amino acids: CASSPGQGNNSPLHF. The DNA for the CDR3 is TGTGCCAGCAGCCCCGGACAGGGGAATAATTCACCCCTCCACTTT.

This clonotype was counted a few times. The V gene is TRBV10-3, the J gene TRBJ2-2, with D perhaps being TRBD1 or TRBD2 (5 bases each). The V end was cut by 6 bases, the J end by 6 bases, with 5 bases between. CDR1 is ENHRY and CDR2 is SYGVKD in the germline V gene. CDR3 length: 11 residues. CDR3 protein: CAIRGAGELFF. The CDR3 DNA reads TGTGCCATCAGGGGGGCCGGGGAGCTGTTTTTT.

As DNA, the CDR3 is TGCAGTGCTAGTGACAATACCTACTATGGCTACACCTTC. This gives the protein CSASDNTYYGYTF. This chain links TRBV20-1 with TRBJ1-2; D is unresolved. V shed 3 bases and J shed 3 bases, with 11 bases lying between them. The CDR3 has 13 residues. Germline CDR1 reads DFQATT; CDR2 reads SNEGSKA (reference sequence).

The chain uses TRBV6-5 and TRBJ2-3; 15 positions agree with TRBD2. Looked up from germline, CDR1 is MNHEY and CDR2 is SVGAGI. The CDR3 length is 19 residues. Losses at the gene ends were 0 bases for V and 2 bases for J; bases not matched to a gene: 6. The CDR3 nucleotides read TGTGCCAGCAGTTACTCGGGGACTAGCGGGGGGAAATTCACAGATACGCAGTATTTT. It encodes CASSYSGTSGGKFTDTQYF.

As for this clonotype: One junction end does not reproduce the germline sequence, and a read error may be involved. V usage is TRBV10-3 and J usage is TRBJ1-1; a weak D match, TRBD1 (6 bases). The length of the CDR3 is 14 residues. Germline V gene lookup returns CDR1 ENHRY and CDR2 SYGVKD. CDR3 in amino acids: CAIRNIRDNTGAFF. DNA of the CDR3: TGTGCCATCAGGAACATCAGGGACAACACTGGAGCTTTCTTT.

This chain links TRBV7-2 with TRBJ2-7; D is uncertain. Trimming stripped 2 bases from V and 0 bases from J, with 17 bases between. Germline V gene lookup returns CDR1 SGHTA and CDR2 FQGNSA. CDR3 length: 17 amino acids. The CDR3 coding sequence is TGTGCCAGCAGCTTACGCATTTCGACGGCGAGCTCCTACGAGCAGTACTTC. Amino acids: CASSLRISTASSYEQYF.

Concerning this clonotype itself: This may arise from a read error, as a much more abundant clone is one base away. The chain carries TRBV25-1 and TRBJ2-5; 9 bases line up with TRBD1. The J call is uncertain, as TRBJ2-7 better fits the DNA end. Germline lookup yields CDR1 MGHDK and CDR2 SYGVNS. The CDR3 is 12 amino acids. The CDR3, as DNA: TGTGCCAGCACGGGGACAGGGCACGAGCAGTACTTC. It is translated as CASTGTGHEQYF.

Only a few counts were recorded for this clonotype. The gene calls are TRBV12-3 or TRBV12-4 and TRBJ1-4; a possible D gene is TRBD1 (5 bases). The CDR3 is 13 residues long. V gave up 5 bases and J gave up 4 bases, with 8 bases separating them. CDR3 in amino acids: CASSTGYNEKLFF. The CDR3 DNA sequence: TGTGCCAGCAGTACAGGTTATAATGAAAAACTGTTTTTT.